This T cell receptor beta chain was captured by sequencing in a study of blood T cell repertoires in COVID-19. Background on the study: T cells, B-cell-depleted T cells, or PBMCs supplied cDNA or gDNA.

This CDR3 has 16 residues. With 0 bases clipped from V and 6 bases from J, the junction kept 5 bases outside the gene matches. Germline CDR1 MNHEY, CDR2 SVGEGT. TCRdb's table, derived via immunoSEQ multiplex PCR, lists solely in-frame clones and lacks some. The profile shows 200,000 to 300,000 clones, 85% of them singletons. Source material: peripheral blood. The TCR originated in a woman aged 55-69 years with active or convalescent COVID-19. The chain combines TRBV6-2 or TRBV6-3 with TRBJ2-1; 10 bases agree with TRBD2. The CDR3 sequence: CASSYSSGGAGNEQFF. The DNA of the CDR3 is TGTGCCAGCAGTTACTCGAGCGGGGGGGCCGGCAATGAGCAGTTCTTC.